The 2 T cell receptor beta chains below all came from one sample that was sequenced in a study of T-cell reconstitution after alpha-beta-depleted transplantation in children. Construction of the TCRbeta library involved unique molecular identifiers. Each CDR3 protein gets one entry after TCRdb re-called the PCR reads with MiXCR. The table has about 540,000 distinct CDR3 sequences, 25% to 30% seen once. The sequences come from PBMCs, collected before TCRalphabeta/CD19-depleted stem cell transplant. The receptors here all came from a boy in the first two years of life with Wiskott-Aldrich syndrome, due to receive a stem cell transplant.

DNA of the CDR3: TGTGCCAGCAGTCCTAACATCGGATATAACTATGGCTACACCTTC. Protein product: CASSPNIGYNYGYTF. This rearrangement joins TRBV28 to TRBJ1-2; D gene unclear. V lost 5 bases to trimming and J lost 1 base, with 14 bases between them. The CDR3 loop spans 15 amino acids. Germline CDR1 is MDHEN and CDR2 is SYDVKM.

The V call is TRBV29-1, the J call TRBJ2-5; TRBD2 might be the D (5 bases). CDR3 length equals 12 residues. V lost 4 bases and J lost 2, with 8 bases in between. Looked up from germline, CDR1 is SQVTM and CDR2 is ANQGSEA. The CDR3 bases are TGCAGCGTTGTAGAGCGGCAAGAGACCCAGTACTTC. It codes for CSVVERQETQYF.